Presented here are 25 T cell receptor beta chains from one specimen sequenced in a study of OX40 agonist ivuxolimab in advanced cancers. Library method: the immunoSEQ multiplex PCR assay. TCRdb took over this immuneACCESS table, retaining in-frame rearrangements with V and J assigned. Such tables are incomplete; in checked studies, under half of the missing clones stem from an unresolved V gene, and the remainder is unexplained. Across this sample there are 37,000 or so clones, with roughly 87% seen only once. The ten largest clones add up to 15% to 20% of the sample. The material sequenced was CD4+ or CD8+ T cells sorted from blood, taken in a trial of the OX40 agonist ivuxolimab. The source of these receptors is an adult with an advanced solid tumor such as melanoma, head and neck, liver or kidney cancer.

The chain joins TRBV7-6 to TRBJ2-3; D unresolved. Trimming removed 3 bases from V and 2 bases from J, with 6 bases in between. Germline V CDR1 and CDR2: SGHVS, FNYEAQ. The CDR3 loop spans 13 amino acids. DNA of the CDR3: TGTGCCAGCAGCTTCGATCCCACAGATACGCAGTATTTT. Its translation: CASSFDPTDTQYF.

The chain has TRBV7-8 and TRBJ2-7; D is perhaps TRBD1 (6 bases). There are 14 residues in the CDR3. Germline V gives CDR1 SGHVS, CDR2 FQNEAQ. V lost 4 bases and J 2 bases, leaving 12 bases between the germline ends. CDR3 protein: CASSWGQETYEQYF. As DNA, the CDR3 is TGTGCCAGCAGCTGGGGACAAGAGACCTACGAGCAGTACTTC.

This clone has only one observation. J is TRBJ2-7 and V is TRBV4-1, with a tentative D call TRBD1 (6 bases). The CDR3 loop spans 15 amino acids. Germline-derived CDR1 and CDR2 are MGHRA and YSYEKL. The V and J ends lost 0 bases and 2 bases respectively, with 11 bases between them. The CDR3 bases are TGCGCCAGCAGCCAAGAACCGGGACAAGCCTACGAGCAGTACTTC. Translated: CASSQEPGQAYEQYF.

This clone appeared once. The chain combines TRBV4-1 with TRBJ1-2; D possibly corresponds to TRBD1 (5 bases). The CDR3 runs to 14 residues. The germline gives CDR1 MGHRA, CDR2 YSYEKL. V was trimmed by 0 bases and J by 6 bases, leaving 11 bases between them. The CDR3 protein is CASSQEVGENGYTF. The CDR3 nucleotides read TGCGCCAGCAGCCAAGAGGTAGGGGAAAATGGCTACACCTTC.

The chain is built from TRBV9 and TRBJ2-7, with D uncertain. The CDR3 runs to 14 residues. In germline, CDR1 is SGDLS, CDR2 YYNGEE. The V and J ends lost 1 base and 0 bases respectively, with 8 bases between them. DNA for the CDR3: TGTGCCAGCAGCGTAAAGCCGGCCTCCTACGAGCAGTACTTC. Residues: CASSVKPASYEQYF.

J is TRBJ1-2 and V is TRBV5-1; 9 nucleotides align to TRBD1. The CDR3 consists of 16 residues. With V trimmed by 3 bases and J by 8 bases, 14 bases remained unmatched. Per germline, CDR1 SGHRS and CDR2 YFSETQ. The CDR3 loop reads CASSSSPQDRGLGYTF. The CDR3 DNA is TGCGCCAGCAGCTCCTCTCCCCAGGACAGGGGCTTGGGCTACACCTTC.

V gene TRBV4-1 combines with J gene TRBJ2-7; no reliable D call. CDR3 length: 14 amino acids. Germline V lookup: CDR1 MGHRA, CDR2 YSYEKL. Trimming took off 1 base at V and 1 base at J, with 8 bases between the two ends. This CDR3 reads CASSQGLGSYEQYF. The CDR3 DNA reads TGCGCCAGCAGCCAAGGGCTGGGGTCCTACGAGCAGTACTTC.

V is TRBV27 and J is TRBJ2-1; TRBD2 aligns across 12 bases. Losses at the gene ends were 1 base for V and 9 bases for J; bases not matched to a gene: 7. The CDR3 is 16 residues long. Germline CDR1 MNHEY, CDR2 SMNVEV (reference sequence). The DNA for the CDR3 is TGTGCCAGCAGTTTATGGTCTAGCGGGGGGGCGGTTGAGCAGTTCTTC. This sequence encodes CASSLWSSGGAVEQFF.

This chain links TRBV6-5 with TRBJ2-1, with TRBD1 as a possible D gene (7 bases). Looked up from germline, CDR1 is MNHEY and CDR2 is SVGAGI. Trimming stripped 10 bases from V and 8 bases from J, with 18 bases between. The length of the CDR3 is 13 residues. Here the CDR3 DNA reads TGTGCCACCCGGGAGAGGGGGCGCGATGAGCAGTTCTTC. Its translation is CATRERGRDEQFF.

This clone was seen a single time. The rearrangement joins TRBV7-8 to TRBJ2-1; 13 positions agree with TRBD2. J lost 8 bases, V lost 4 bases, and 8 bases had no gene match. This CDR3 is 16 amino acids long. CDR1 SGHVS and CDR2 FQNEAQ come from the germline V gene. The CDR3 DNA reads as TGTGCCAGCAGCTCACTAGCGGGGGGGCCAAAAGATGAGCAGTTCTTC. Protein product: CASSSLAGGPKDEQFF. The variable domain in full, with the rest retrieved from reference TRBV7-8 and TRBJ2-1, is GAGVSQSPRYKVAKRGQDVALRCDPISGHVSLFWYQQALGQGPEFLTYFQNEAQLDKSGLPSDRFFAERPEGSVSTLKIQRTQQEDSAVYLCASSSLAGGPKDEQFFGPGTRLTVL.

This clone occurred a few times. The DNA of the CDR3 is TGTGCCAGCAGCGGGAGACAGGGAATAACAGATACGCAGTATTTT. As protein: CASSGRQGITDTQYF. This chain joins TRBV7-6 and TRBJ2-3; TRBD1 aligns across 7 bases. Per germline, CDR1 SGHVS and CDR2 FNYEAQ. V shed 5 bases, J shed 3 bases, and the junction held 8 bases outside the gene matches. CDR3 length: 15 amino acids.

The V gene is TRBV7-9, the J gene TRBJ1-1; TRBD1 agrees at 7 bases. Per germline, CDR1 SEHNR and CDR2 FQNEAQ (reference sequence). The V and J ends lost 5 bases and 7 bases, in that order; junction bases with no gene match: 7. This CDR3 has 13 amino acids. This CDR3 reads CASSPTGFDEAFF. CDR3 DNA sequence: TGTGCCAGCAGCCCGACAGGGTTTGATGAAGCTTTCTTT. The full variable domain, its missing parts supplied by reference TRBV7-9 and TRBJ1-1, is DTGVSQNPRHKITKRGQNVTFRCDPISEHNRLYWYRQTLGQGPEFLTYFQNEAQLEKSRLLSDRFSAERPKGSFSTLEIQRTEQGDSAMYLCASSPTGFDEAFFGQGTRLTVV.

DNA of the CDR3: TGTGCCAGCAGCCAAGTCCCACAGGACTCCTACGAGCAGTACTTC. Translation gives CASSQVPQDSYEQYF. V and J are TRBV4-2 and TRBJ2-5; TRBD1 is a possible D gene (5 bases). Gene TRBJ2-7 matches the end of the DNA better, so the J call may be wrong. Germline V gene data show CDR1 as LGHNA and CDR2 as YNFKEQ. The CDR3 length is 15 residues.

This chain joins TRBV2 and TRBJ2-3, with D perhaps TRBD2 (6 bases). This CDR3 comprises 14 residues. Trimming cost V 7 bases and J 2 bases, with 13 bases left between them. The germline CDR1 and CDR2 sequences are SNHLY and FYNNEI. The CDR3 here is CASTEEGFTDTQYF. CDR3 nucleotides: TGTGCCAGCACCGAGGAGGGTTTCACAGATACGCAGTATTTT.

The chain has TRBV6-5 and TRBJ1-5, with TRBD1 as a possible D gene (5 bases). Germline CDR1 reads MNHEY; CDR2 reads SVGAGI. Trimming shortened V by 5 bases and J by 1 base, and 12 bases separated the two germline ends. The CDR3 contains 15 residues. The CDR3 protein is CASSPIGESNQPQHF. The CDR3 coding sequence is TGTGCCAGCAGTCCCATAGGGGAGAGCAATCAGCCCCAGCATTTT.

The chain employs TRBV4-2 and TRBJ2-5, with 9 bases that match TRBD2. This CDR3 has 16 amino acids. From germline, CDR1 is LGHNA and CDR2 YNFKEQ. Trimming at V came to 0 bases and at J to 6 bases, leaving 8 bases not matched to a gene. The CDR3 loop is CASSQELAGVLKTQYF. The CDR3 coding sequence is TGTGCCAGCAGCCAAGAGTTAGCGGGGGTTCTAAAGACCCAGTACTTC.

CDR3 bases: TGTGCCTGGAGGGGACTAGCGGGGTTTGAGCAGTACTTC. Translation: CAWRGLAGFEQYF. V is TRBV30 and J is TRBJ2-7; 13 positions match TRBD2. Germline CDR1 and CDR2: GTSNPN and SVGIG (reference sequence). V dropped 3 bases and J dropped 7; count of bases not matched to a gene: 3. This CDR3 region has 13 residues.

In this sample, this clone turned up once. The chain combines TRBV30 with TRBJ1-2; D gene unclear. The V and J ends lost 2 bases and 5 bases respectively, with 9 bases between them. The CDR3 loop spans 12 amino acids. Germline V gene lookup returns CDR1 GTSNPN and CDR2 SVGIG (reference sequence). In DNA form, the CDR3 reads TGTGCCTGGAGTTCTACAGCTTATGGCTACACCTTC. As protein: CAWSSTAYGYTF.

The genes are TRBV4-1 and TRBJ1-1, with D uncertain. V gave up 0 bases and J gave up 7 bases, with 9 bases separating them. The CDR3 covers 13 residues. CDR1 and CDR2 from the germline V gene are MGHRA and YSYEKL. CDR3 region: CASSQDPWVEAFF. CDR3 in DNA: TGCGCCAGCAGCCAAGACCCGTGGGTTGAAGCTTTCTTT.

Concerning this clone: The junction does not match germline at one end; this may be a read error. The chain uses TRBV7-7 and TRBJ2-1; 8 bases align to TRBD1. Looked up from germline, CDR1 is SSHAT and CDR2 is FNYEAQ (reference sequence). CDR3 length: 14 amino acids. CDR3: CASSLEQGEDEQFF. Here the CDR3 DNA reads TGTGCTAGCAGCTTAGAACAGGGGGAGGATGAGCAGTTCTTC.

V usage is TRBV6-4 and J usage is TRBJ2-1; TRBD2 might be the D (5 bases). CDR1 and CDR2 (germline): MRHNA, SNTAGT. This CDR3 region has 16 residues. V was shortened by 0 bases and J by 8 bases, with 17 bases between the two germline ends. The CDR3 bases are TGTGCCAGCAGTGACTCGCTTGCGCCCGGAGGCGATGAGCAGTTCTTC. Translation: CASSDSLAPGGDEQFF.

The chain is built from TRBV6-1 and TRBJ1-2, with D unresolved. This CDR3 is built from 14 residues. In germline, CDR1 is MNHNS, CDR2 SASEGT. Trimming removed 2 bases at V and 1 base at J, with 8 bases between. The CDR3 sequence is CASSEMGVNYGYTF. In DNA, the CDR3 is TGTGCCAGCAGTGAAATGGGAGTTAACTATGGCTACACCTTC.

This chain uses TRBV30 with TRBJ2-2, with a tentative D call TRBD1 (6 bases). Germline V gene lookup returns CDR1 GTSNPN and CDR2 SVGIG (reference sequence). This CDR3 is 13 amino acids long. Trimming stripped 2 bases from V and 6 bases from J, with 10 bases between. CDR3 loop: CAWSSPGAGELFF. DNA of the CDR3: TGTGCCTGGAGTTCTCCAGGGGCCGGGGAGCTGTTTTTT.

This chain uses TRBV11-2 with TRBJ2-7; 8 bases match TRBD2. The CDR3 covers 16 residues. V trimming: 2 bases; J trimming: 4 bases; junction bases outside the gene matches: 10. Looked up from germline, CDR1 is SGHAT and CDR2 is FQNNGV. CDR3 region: CASSLPGGAGAYEQYF. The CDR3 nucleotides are TGTGCCAGCAGCTTACCCGGGGGAGCGGGGGCGTACGAGCAGTACTTC.

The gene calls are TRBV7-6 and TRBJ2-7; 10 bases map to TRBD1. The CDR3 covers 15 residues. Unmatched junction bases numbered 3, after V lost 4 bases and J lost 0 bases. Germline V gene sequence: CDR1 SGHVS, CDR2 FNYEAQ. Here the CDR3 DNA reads TGTGCCAGCAGCTGGGGACAGGGGAGCTCCTACGAGCAGTACTTC. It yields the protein CASSWGQGSSYEQYF.